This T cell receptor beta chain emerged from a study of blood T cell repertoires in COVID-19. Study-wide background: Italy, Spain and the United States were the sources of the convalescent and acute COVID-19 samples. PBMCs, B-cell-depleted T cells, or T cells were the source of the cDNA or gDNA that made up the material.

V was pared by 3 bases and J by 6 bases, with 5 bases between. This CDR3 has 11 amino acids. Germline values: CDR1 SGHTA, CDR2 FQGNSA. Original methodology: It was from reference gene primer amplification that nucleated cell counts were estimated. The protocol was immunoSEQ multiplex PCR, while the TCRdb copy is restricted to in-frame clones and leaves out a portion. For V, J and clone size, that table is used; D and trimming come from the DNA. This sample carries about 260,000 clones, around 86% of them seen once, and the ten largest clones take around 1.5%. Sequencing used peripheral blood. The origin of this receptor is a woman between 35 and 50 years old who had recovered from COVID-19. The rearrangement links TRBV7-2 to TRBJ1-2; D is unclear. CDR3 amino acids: CASSFYNGYTF. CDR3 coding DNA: TGTGCCAGCAGCTTTTACAATGGCTACACCTTC. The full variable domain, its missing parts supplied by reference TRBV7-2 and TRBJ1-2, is GAGVSQSPSNKVTEKGKDVELRCDPISGHTALYWYRQSLGQGLEFLIYFQGNSAPDKSGLPSDRFSAERTGGSVSTLTIQRTQQEDSAVYLCASSFYNGYTFGSGTRLTVV.